Shown below are 9 T cell receptor beta chains from a single sample sequenced in a study of cytomegalovirus exposure and HLA in healthy donors (dated 2017 in TCRdb). The method behind the library was the immunoSEQ multiplex PCR assay. For the multiplex PCR, a mixture combining 60 forward primers for TCR Vbeta segments and 13 reverse primers for TCR Jbeta segments was used. In TCRdb, the immuneACCESS table is reduced to in-frame sequences with V and J assigned. These tables do not hold every clone; where another copy was compared, an unresolved V gene accounts for under half, and the others remain unexplained. This sample is represented by some 200,000 clones; almost 70% of them were singletons. The top ten constitute about 3% of the sample. The sample consisted of PBMCs. Every receptor here comes from a man between 40 and 49 years old in good health and CMV-seropositive.

The chain has TRBV6-1 and TRBJ2-7; TRBD2 agrees at 10 bases. Germline trimming cut 6 bases from V and 1 base from J; bases unmatched to any gene: 6. The CDR3 loop spans 15 amino acids. The germline V gene encodes CDR1 MNHNS and CDR2 SASEGT. This CDR3 reads CASSPWTSGSYEQYF. The CDR3 DNA reads as TGTGCCAGCAGCCCTTGGACTAGCGGATCCTACGAGCAGTACTTC.

The V and J genes are TRBV18 and TRBJ2-3; 10 nucleotides align to TRBD1. Germline assignment: CDR1 KGHSH and CDR2 LQKENI. The CDR3 totals 15 residues. V shed 3 bases and J 4 bases; nucleotides not matched to a gene: 4. The CDR3 nucleotides read TGTGCCAGCTCACCTGTGACAGGGGGCGCAGATACGCAGTATTTT. This gives the protein CASSPVTGGADTQYF. Drawing the rest from reference TRBV18 and TRBJ2-3, the complete variable domain is NAGVMQNPRHLVRRRGQEARLRCSPMKGHSHVYWYRQLPEEGLKFMVYLQKENIIDESGMPKERFSAEFPKEGPSILRIQQVVRGDSAAYFCASSPVTGGADTQYFGPGTRLTVL.

The chain uses TRBV28 and TRBJ1-1; the D is unclear. CDR3 length: 14 amino acids. V was clipped by 3 bases and J by 5 bases, with 13 bases between them. Per germline, CDR1 MDHEN and CDR2 SYDVKM. The CDR3 region is CASSLFLPGTEAFF. Here the CDR3 DNA reads TGTGCCAGCAGTTTGTTCCTCCCGGGGACTGAAGCTTTCTTT.

Regarding this clone: Other DNA sequences within the sample encode an identical CDR3. The rearrangement links TRBV28 to TRBJ1-2; 7 nucleotides align to TRBD1. The length of the CDR3 is 12 residues. Unmatched junction bases numbered 12, after V lost 6 bases and J lost 14 bases. Germline CDR1 and CDR2: MDHEN and SYDVKM. The CDR3 DNA reads TGTGCCAGCAGCTTAGCCTCCCGGGACAGTACCTTC. It specifies CASSLASRDSTF.

To note about this clone: Other DNA sequences in the same sample also yield this CDR3. The chain carries TRBV25-1 and TRBJ1-6; 9 bases align to TRBD1. The germline gives CDR1 MGHDK, CDR2 SYGVNS. This CDR3 has 16 residues. J gave up 5 bases and V 4 bases, and 6 bases lay outside the gene matches. This CDR3 is CASSARQGGDNSPLHF. DNA of the CDR3: TGTGCCAGCAGTGCCCGACAGGGGGGAGATAATTCACCCCTCCACTTT.

The chain has TRBV6-1 and TRBJ1-3; the D is unclear. This CDR3 is built from 14 residues. Germline values: CDR1 MNHNS, CDR2 SASEGT. V was pared by 7 bases and J by 2 bases, with 12 bases between. The DNA of the CDR3 is TGTGCCAGCATGTCGAGGGAGGCTGGAAACACCATATATTTT. Amino acids: CASMSREAGNTIYF.

The chain joins TRBV4-3 to TRBJ2-1; 9 bases line up with TRBD1. From germline, CDR1 is LGHNA and CDR2 YSLEER. Losses at the gene ends were 0 bases for V and 8 bases for J; bases not matched to a gene: 11. The CDR3 loop spans 17 amino acids. CDR3 bases: TGCGCCAGCAGCCAAGATCGTGGTGGGACAGGGCGGCATGAGCAGTTCTTC. Protein product: CASSQDRGGTGRHEQFF.

The chain links TRBV18 to TRBJ1-1, with TRBD1 as a possible D gene (6 bases). Trimming removed 6 bases at V and 0 bases at J, with 23 bases between. The CDR3 has 18 residues. Germline CDR1 KGHSH, CDR2 LQKENI. Here the CDR3 DNA reads TGTGCCAGCTCCCTACGTCCAGACACAGGGATCATGAACACTGAAGCTTTCTTT. Residues: CASSLRPDTGIMNTEAFF.

The J gene is TRBJ2-7, the V gene TRBV9; the D gene is possibly TRBD1 (6 bases). The germline V and J ends were trimmed by 4 bases and 2 bases, with 13 bases remaining between them. Germline lookup yields CDR1 SGDLS and CDR2 YYNGEE. The CDR3 runs 14 residues. CDR3 residues: CASSPGTPAYEQYF. CDR3 nucleotide sequence: TGTGCCAGCAGCCCAGGGACACCTGCCTACGAGCAGTACTTC.